This T cell receptor beta chain was sequenced during a study of T cells in tumors after PD-1 blockade. Whole-study context: Prior checkpoint blockade, systemic immunosuppressant use, or anti-cancer therapy within 4 weeks excluded patients. Daily vismodegib 150 mg continued in a subset of anti-PD-1-treated patients. Blood samples averaged around 110,000 templates (range roughly 22,000-280,000) and fewer than 45,000 unique clonotypes.

CDR1 is SGHRS and CDR2 is YFSETQ in the germline V gene. This CDR3 comprises 14 residues. With 4 bases removed from V and 2 bases from J, the gap between germline ends came to 13 bases. This clone was seen a single time. The method was immunoSEQ multiplex PCR; TCRdb's version includes in-frame clones alone and lacks a portion of them. Among around 50,000 clones, roughly 79% were seen once, and the ten largest hold approximately 15%. This chain uses TRBV5-1 with TRBJ2-7; tentative D call: TRBD1 (5 bases). This clonotype originated in a human donor with basal cell carcinoma. Sequenced here: PBMCs, sampled before anti-PD-1 treatment. The CDR3 loop reads CASSTLDTAYEQYF. In nucleotides, the CDR3 is TGCGCCAGCAGCACTCTGGACACAGCCTACGAGCAGTACTTC. The entire variable domain, with the rest obtained from reference TRBV5-1 and TRBJ2-7, is as follows: KAGVTQTPRYLIKTRGQQVTLSCSPISGHRSVSWYQQTPGQGLQFLFEYFSETQRNKGNFPGRFSGRQFSNSRSEMNVSTLELGDSALYLCASSTLDTAYEQYFGPGTRLTVT.